This T cell receptor (beta chain) was sequenced in a study of cytomegalovirus exposure and HLA in healthy donors. General study findings and limits: According to an earlier analysis, most TCR beta V segments yielded productive rearrangements about 90% or about 30% of the time.

The trim removed 1 base at V and 10 bases at J, leaving 6 bases unmatched. This CDR3 is 14 amino acids long. Germline V gene data show CDR1 as SGHTA and CDR2 as FQGNSA. Both 60 Vbeta primers and 13 Jbeta primers went into the PCR. Measured with immunoSEQ multiplex PCR; TCRdb has only the in-frame clones, and not every one. The data hold 100,000 to 150,000 clones, with approximately 77% observed a single time. The table lists this clone with a count of one. Its cognate antigen is unknown. Sequencing was done on a sample of PBMCs. This clonotype was obtained from a young man in good health and CMV-seronegative. This chain uses TRBV7-2 with TRBJ2-1; TRBD1 agrees at 8 bases. CDR3 in amino acids: CASSLGDRGGEQFF. CDR3 bases: TGTGCCAGCAGCTTAGGAGACAGGGGAGGAGAGCAGTTCTTC.